This is a list of T cell receptor beta chains from one sample in a study of T cells after posttransplantation cyclophosphamide. This table comes from immunoSEQ multiplex PCR, and its TCRdb copy is limited to in-frame clones, with some not included. The table lists more than 30,000 clones, approximately 90% of them singletons. Sequencing was performed on naive CD4+ T cells sorted from PBMCs. The receptor source for this set is a woman aged 60 to 75 in good health, CMV-negative, and a related stem cell transplant donor. CDR3s include the opening cysteine and the closing phenylalanine or tryptophan. The D gene is left open where the match is weak. Some rows have no size entry. The others give once, few or many, or a class for an expanded clone.

>TRBD1|TRBJ2-1|TRBV6-6|.
TGTGCCAGCATTAGAGGGGCAGGGACAGGGATAAATGAGCAGTTCTTC
CASIRGAGTGINEQFF
>TRBD2|TRBJ2-7|TRBV5-1|.
TGCGCCAGCAGCTTGGATCCTAGCGGGAGCCACTCCTACGAGCAGTACTTC
CASSLDPSGSHSYEQYF
>.|TRBJ2-5|TRBV6-6|.
TGTGCCAGCAGTTATCAGGGCTCAGAGACCCAGTACTTC
CASSYQGSETQYF
>.|TRBJ1-1|TRBV15|.
TGTGCCACCAGCAGAGGACAGATCTTGAACACTGAAGCTTTCTTT
CATSRGQILNTEAFF
>TRBD1|TRBJ1-2|TRBV7-3|.
TGTGCCAGCAGCTTAAAAGGGACAGGGAGTGGCTACACCTTC
CASSLKGTGSGYTF
>TRBD1|TRBJ1-1|TRBV7-9|few
TGTGCCAGCAGCACGACAGGGAGCACTGAAGCTTTCTTT
CASSTTGSTEAFF
>.|TRBJ2-2|TRBV5-4|.
TGTGCCAGCAGCTTGGACAGAACGACCGGGGAGCTGTTTTTT
CASSLDRTTGELFF
>TRBD1|TRBJ1-1|TRBV11-1|.
TGTGCCAGCAGCTTTGACAGGGGGGGCACTGAAGCTTTCTTT
CASSFDRGGTEAFF
>TRBD1|TRBJ2-7|TRBV2|once
TGTGCCAGCAGTGAAGCGGCCGTCAGGGGGCTTTACGAGCAGTACTTC
CASSEAAVRGLYEQYF
>.|TRBJ2-7|TRBV28|.
TGTGCCAGCAGACCCCCCAGCATCCGTAGCAGCGAGCAGTACTTC
CASRPPSIRSSEQYF
>.|TRBJ1-1|TRBV28|few
TGTGCCAGCAGTTTATTGGGCAGGGTGAACACTGAAGCTTTCTTT
CASSLLGRVNTEAFF
>TRBD1|TRBJ2-7|TRBV5-1|.
TGCGCCAGCAGCCTACAAACTGCGGGACAGGCGTTATACGAGCAGTACTTC
CASSLQTAGQALYEQYF
>TRBD1|TRBJ1-1|TRBV7-8|once
TGTGCCAGCAGCTTTAGAACAGGGGGTTGGACTGAAGCTTTCTTT
CASSFRTGGWTEAFF
>.|TRBJ1-4|TRBV7-9|.
TGTGCCAGCAGCTTAGAGGCGGCAACTAATGAAAAACTGTTTTTT
CASSLEAATNEKLFF
>TRBD1|TRBJ1-2|TRBV6-5|.
TGTGCCAGCAGTAGGGACAGGGGTCACTATGGCTACACCTTC
CASSRDRGHYGYTF
>.|TRBJ1-2|TRBV28|.
TGTGCCAGCAGACCGGGGGACTATGGCTACACCTTC
CASRPGDYGYTF
>TRBD2|TRBJ2-2|TRBV2|.
TGTGCCAGCAGTTTAGGACTAGCGGGCACCGGGGAGCTGTTTTTT
CASSLGLAGTGELFF
>.|TRBJ1-3|TRBV10-3|.
TGTGCCATCAGTGAACAAGCTGGAAACACCATATATTTT
CAISEQAGNTIYF
>.|TRBJ2-5|TRBV9|.
TGTGCCAGCAGCGTAGGGAGGTTAGAGACCCAGTACTTC
CASSVGRLETQYF
>.|TRBJ1-5|TRBV28|once
TGTGCCAGCAGTTTGAGGGGGACACATAATCAGCCCCAGCATTTT
CASSLRGTHNQPQHF
>TRBD2|TRBJ2-7|TRBV4-3|.
TGCGCCAGCAGCCAAGAGGGGAGCGGGGGGGGCGAGCAGTACTTC
CASSQEGSGGGEQYF
>.|TRBJ1-4|TRBV19|.
TGTGCCAGTAGTATGAGGGGGATTAATGAAAAACTGTTTTTT
CASSMRGINEKLFF
>.|TRBJ2-4|TRBV28|.
TGTGCCAGTCTGCGGACCAAGGGGTTCATTCTAGCCAAAAACATTCAGTACTTC
CASLRTKGFILAKNIQYF
>.|TRBJ1-1|TRBV7-3|once
TGTGCCAGCGGCGGGGGCGGATTAGCTGAAGCTTTCTTT
CASGGGGLAEAFF
>.|TRBJ2-3|TRBV5-4|.
TGTGCCAGCAGCTACTACACAGATACGCAGTATTTT
CASSYYTDTQYF
>TRBD1|TRBJ1-1|TRBV5-1|.
TGCGCCAGCAGCTTGGATTACGGGACAGGGCGGGGAACTGAAGCTTTCTTT
CASSLDYGTGRGTEAFF
>.|TRBJ2-2|TRBV9|.
TGTGCCAGCAGCGTAGTACAGGCCACCGGGGAGCTGTTTTTT
CASSVVQATGELFF
>.|TRBJ1-1|TRBV29-1|.
TGCAGCGTTGGAGGGGGAAACACTGAAGCTTTCTTT
CSVGGGNTEAFF
>.|TRBJ2-1|TRBV5-1|.
TGCGCCAGCGGCGGGGTGGGTGGGGACAATGAGCAGTTCTTC
CASGGVGGDNEQFF
>.|TRBJ2-7|TRBV30|.
TGTGCCTGGAGTGTAGGGGGGGCCTCCTACGAGCAGTACTTC
CAWSVGGASYEQYF
>TRBD1|TRBJ1-6|TRBV6-5|.
TGTGCCAGCAGTTACTTAACAGGGGAGAGTTCACCCCTCCACTTT
CASSYLTGESSPLHF
>TRBD1|TRBJ1-1|TRBV28|.
TGTGCCAGCAGCCCCTACCGACAGGGGAGGAACACTGAAGCTTTCTTT
CASSPYRQGRNTEAFF
>TRBD2|TRBJ2-3|TRBV5-4|.
TGTGCCAGCAGCTTGAGGACTAGCCAAGATACGCAGTATTTT
CASSLRTSQDTQYF
>TRBD1|TRBJ1-6|TRBV30|.
TGTGCCTCCCCGGGACAGGGGTATAATTCACCCCTCCACTTT
CASPGQGYNSPLHF
>TRBD2|TRBJ2-7|TRBV5-1|.
TGCGCCAGCAGCATCATTATTAGCGGGAGCACCTACGAGCAGTACTTC
CASSIIISGSTYEQYF
>TRBD1|TRBJ1-5|TRBV19|.
TGTGCCAGTAGTCCCCGGGACAGGGATCAGCCCCAGCATTTT
CASSPRDRDQPQHF
>TRBD1|TRBJ2-1|TRBV27|.
TGTGCCAGCAGTTTGGGGACAGAAGGATACAATGAGCAGTTCTTC
CASSLGTEGYNEQFF
>TRBD2|TRBJ2-2|TRBV11-2|.
TGTGCCAGCAGCCCCACTAGCGGGAGGATCACCGGGGAGCTGTTTTTT
CASSPTSGRITGELFF
>TRBD2|TRBJ2-1|TRBV6-5|.
TGTGCCAGCAGATTAGGACTAGCGGTGAATGAGCAGTTCTTC
CASRLGLAVNEQFF
>TRBD1|TRBJ1-5|TRBV19|.
TGTGCCAGTAGTAGAGGAACAGGGGGGGGTCAGCCCCAGCATTTT
CASSRGTGGGQPQHF
>.|TRBJ2-2|TRBV19|.
TGTGCCAGTAGTATGTTTCGAACAGGGCCTGCCGGGGAGCTGTTTTTT
CASSMFRTGPAGELFF
>TRBD1|TRBJ1-1|TRBV18|once
TGTGCCAGCTCACGGGACAGGATGAACACTGAAGCTTTCTTT
CASSRDRMNTEAFF
>.|TRBJ2-1|TRBV27|.
TGTGCCAGCAGTCCCTCCTTCTACAATGAGCAGTTCTTC
CASSPSFYNEQFF
>.|TRBJ1-4|TRBV19|few
TGTGCCAGTAGTAGAGCAACTAATGAAAAACTGTTTTTT
CASSRATNEKLFF
>TRBD1|TRBJ1-2|TRBV5-1|.
TGCGCCAGCAGCCAGACAGGGGACTATGGCTACACCTTC
CASSQTGDYGYTF
>.|TRBJ1-3|TRBV2|few
TGTGCCAGCTGTGACTTCTCTGGAAACACCATATATTTT
CASCDFSGNTIYF
>.|TRBJ2-2|TRBV6-5|.
TGTGCCAGCAAGGTAGCGCCCAGGAACACCGGGGAGCTGTTTTTT
CASKVAPRNTGELFF
>TRBD2|TRBJ2-7|TRBV5-5|.
TGTGCCAGCAGGCCGGGACTAGCGGTATCAATCTCTTACGAGCAGTACTTC
CASRPGLAVSISYEQYF
>TRBD1|TRBJ2-5|TRBV5-4|.
TGTGCCAGCAGCCGGGACAGACAAGAGACCCAGTACTTC
CASSRDRQETQYF
>.|TRBJ2-7|TRBV5-6|.
TGTGCCAGCAGCGAGGGTTCGGGAGTCGGGTCCTACGAGCAGTACTTC
CASSEGSGVGSYEQYF
>TRBD1|TRBJ1-4|TRBV4-3|.
TGCGCCAGCAGCCAACGGACAGGGTCGTATGAAAAACTGTTTTTT
CASSQRTGSYEKLFF
>.|TRBJ1-2|TRBV5-1|.
TGCGCCAGCAGCTCAACCAGGGGACCTCGGAATGGCTACACCTTC
CASSSTRGPRNGYTF
>TRBD2|TRBJ2-2|TRBV10-3|.
TGTGCCATCAGTGAGTTAGCGGGGGGGCCTAACACCGGGGAGCTGTTTTTT
CAISELAGGPNTGELFF
>.|TRBJ2-1|TRBV21-1|.
TGTGCCAGCAGCACGCGACAACTAGCGGGGGGCAATGAGCAGTTCTTC
CASSTRQLAGGNEQFF
>.|TRBJ2-3|TRBV29-1|.
TGCAGCGTTGTAGGGACAACAGACACAGATACGCAGTATTTT
CSVVGTTDTDTQYF
>.|TRBJ2-1|TRBV28|.
TGTGCCAGCAGTTACCAGTCTGGCGGTGAGCAGTTCTTC
CASSYQSGGEQFF
>.|TRBJ1-2|TRBV6-1|.
TGTGCCAGCAGTGAAGTAGAAGGGGGCTATGGCTACACCTTC
CASSEVEGGYGYTF